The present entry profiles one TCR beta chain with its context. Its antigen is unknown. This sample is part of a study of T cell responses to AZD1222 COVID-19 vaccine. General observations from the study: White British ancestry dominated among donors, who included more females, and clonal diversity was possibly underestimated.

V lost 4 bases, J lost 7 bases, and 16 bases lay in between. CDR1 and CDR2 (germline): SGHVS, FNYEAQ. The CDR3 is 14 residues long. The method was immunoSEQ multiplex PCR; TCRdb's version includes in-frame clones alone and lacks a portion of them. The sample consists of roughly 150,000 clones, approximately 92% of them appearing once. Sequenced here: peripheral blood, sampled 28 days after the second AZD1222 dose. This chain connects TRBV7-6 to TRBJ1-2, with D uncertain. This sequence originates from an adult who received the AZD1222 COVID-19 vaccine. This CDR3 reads CASSSNDWGGGYTF. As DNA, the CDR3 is TGTGCCAGCAGCTCCAACGACTGGGGAGGTGGCTACACCTTC.